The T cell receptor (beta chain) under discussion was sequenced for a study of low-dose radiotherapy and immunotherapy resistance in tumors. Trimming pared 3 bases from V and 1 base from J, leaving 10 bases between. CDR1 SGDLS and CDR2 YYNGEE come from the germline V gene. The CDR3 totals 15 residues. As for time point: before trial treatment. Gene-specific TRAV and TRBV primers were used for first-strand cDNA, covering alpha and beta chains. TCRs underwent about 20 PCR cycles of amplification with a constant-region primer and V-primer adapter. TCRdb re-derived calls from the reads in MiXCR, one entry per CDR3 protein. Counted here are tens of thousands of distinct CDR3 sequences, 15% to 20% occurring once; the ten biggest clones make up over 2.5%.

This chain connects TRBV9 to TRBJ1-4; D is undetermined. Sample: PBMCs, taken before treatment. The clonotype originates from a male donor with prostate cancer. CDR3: CASSARGGTNEKLFF. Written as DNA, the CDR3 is TGTGCCAGCAGCGCCCGCGGAGGAACTAATGAAAAACTGTTTTTT.